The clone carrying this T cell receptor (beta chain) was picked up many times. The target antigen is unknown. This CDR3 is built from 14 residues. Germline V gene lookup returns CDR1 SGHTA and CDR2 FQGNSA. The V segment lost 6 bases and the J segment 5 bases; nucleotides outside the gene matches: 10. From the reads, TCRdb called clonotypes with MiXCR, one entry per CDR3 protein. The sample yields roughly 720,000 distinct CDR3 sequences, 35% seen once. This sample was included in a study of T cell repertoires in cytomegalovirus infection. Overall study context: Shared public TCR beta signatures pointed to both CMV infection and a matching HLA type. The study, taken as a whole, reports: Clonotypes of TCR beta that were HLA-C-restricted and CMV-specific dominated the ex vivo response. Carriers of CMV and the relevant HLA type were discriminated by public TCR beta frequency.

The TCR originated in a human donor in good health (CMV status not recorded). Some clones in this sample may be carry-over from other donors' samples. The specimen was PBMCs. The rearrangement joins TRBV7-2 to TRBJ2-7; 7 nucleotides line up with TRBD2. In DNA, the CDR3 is TGTGCCAGCAGGGGAAACGCGCGGGAGAACGAGCAGTACTTC. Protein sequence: CASRGNARENEQYF.